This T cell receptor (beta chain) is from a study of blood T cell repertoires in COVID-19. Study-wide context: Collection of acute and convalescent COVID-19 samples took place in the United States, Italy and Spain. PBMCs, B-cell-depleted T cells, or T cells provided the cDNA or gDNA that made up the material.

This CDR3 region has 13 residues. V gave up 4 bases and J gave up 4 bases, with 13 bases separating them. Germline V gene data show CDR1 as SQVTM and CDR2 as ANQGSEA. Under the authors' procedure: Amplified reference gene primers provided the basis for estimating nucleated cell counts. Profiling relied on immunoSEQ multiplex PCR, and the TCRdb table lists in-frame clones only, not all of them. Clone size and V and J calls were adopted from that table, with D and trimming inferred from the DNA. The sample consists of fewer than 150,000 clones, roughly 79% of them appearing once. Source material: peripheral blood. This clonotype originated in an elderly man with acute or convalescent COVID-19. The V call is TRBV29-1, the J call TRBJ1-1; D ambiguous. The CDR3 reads CSVVKGAGTEAFF. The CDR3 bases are TGCAGCGTTGTAAAGGGCGCGGGCACTGAAGCTTTCTTT.